This TCR beta chain was recovered during a study of T cell changes during pregnancy in multiple sclerosis. J was trimmed by 3 bases and V by 3 bases; bases with no gene match: 5. This CDR3 is 14 amino acids long. The germline gives CDR1 MDHEN, CDR2 SYDVKM. Measured with immunoSEQ multiplex PCR; TCRdb has only the in-frame clones, and not every one. Counted here are 60,000 or so clones, around nine tenths occurring once; the ten biggest clones make up about 5.7%. The J gene is TRBJ2-7, the V gene TRBV28; the match to TRBD1 covers 7 bases. Sequencing was carried out using peripheral blood from another person, used as feeder cells. This receptor was identified in a human donor whose cells served as feeder cells for cultures in a pregnancy study. The chain's CDR3 is CASSLWGQFYEQYF. The CDR3 DNA reads as TGTGCCAGCAGTTTGTGGGGACAGTTCTACGAGCAGTACTTC.